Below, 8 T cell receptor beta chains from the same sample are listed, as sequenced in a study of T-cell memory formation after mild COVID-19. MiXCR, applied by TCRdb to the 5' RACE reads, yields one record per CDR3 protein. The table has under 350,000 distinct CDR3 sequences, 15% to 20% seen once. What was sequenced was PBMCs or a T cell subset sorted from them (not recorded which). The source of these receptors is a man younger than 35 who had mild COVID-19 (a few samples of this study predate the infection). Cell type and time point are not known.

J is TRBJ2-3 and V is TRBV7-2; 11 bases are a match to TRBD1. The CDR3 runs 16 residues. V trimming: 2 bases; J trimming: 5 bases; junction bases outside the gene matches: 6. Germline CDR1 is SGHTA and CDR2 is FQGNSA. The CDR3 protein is CASSLPRDRGGDTQYF. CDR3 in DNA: TGTGCCAGCAGCTTACCCCGGGACAGGGGGGGAGATACGCAGTATTTT.

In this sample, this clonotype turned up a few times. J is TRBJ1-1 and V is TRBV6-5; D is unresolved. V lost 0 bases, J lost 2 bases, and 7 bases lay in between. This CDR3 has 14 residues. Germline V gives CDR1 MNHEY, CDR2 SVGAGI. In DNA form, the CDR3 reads TGTGCCAGCAGTTACTCGCAGTTAAACACTGAAGCTTTCTTT. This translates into CASSYSQLNTEAFF.

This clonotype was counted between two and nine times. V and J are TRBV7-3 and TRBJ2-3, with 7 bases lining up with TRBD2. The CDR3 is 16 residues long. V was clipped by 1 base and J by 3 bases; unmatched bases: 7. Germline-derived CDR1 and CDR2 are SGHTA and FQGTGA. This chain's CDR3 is CASSLMSGGSTDTQYF. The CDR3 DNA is TGTGCCAGCAGCTTAATGTCCGGGGGGAGTACAGATACGCAGTATTTT. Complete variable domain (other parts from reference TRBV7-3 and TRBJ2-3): GAGVSQTPSNKVTEKGKYVELRCDPISGHTALYWYRQSLGQGPEFLIYFQGTGAADDSGLPNDRFFAVRPEGSVSTLKIQRTERGDSAVYLCASSLMSGGSTDTQYFGPGTRLTVL.

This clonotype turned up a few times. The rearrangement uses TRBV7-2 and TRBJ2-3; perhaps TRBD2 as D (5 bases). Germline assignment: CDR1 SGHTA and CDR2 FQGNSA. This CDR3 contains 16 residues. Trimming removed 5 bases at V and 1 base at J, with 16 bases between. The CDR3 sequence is CASSPTAGVGTDTQYF. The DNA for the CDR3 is TGTGCCAGCAGCCCGACCGCGGGTGTAGGCACAGATACGCAGTATTTT.

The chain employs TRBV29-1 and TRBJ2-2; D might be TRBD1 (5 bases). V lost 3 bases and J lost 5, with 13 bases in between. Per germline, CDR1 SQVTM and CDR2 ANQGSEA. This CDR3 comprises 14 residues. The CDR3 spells CSVDRAGLTGELFF. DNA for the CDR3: TGCAGCGTTGATAGAGCAGGGTTGACCGGGGAGCTGTTTTTT.

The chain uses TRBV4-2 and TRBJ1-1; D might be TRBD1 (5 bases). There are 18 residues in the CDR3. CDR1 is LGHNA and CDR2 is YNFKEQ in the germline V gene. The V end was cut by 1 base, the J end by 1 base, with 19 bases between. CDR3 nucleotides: TGTGCCAGCAGCCAAGGCGACCTTGTCCTGGGGGGGAACACTGAAGCTTTCTTT. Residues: CASSQGDLVLGGNTEAFF.

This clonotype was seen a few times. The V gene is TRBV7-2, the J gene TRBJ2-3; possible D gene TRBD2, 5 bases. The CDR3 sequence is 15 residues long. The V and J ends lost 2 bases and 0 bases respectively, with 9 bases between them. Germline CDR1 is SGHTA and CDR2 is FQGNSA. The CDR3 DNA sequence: TGTGCCAGCAGCTTAAGGTCGGGGAGCACAGATACGCAGTATTTT. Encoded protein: CASSLRSGSTDTQYF.

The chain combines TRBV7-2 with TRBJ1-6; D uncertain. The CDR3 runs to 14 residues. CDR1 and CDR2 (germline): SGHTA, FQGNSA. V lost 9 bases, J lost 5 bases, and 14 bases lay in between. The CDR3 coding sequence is TGTGCCAGTTGCGCACGGGAGCATAATTCACCCCTCCACTTT. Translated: CASCAREHNSPLHF.